The clone carrying this T cell receptor beta chain was observed many times. The antigen remains undetermined. The authors' processing: A papillary thyroid cancer distant-metastasis classifier was built from CDR3 differences across clinicopathological groups. Using MiXCR, TCRdb re-called clones from the PCR reads. The V and J calls and clone size come from TCRdb's table, not from the authors' own analysis. This table holds tens of thousands of clones, roughly 25% found once. The V gene end was trimmed by 1 base and the J gene end by 8 bases; junction bases not matched to a gene: 8. The CDR3 has 14 residues. Germline V gene data show CDR1 as SGDLS and CDR2 as YYNGEE. Prior to thyroid surgery, none of the patients had received any treatment. This entry is derived from a study of metastatic and nonmetastatic thyroid tumors. Overall study context: Across peripheral blood and tumor or nodule tissue samples taken from malignant and benign thyroid patients, the repertoires were compared with one another. Study-wide findings and caveats: Malignant thyroid tumors reportedly exceeded benign nodules significantly in TCR beta diversity, with the difference appearing in blood and tumor.

The TCR comes from a female donor with papillary thyroid cancer or a benign thyroid nodule (not recorded which). Some clones in this sample may be carry-over from other donors' samples. The genes are TRBV9 and TRBJ1-2; 7 nucleotides match TRBD1. The sequenced sample was blood. Here the CDR3 reads CASSVRQGVEGYTF. The CDR3 DNA reads TGTGCCAGCAGCGTACGGCAGGGGGTCGAAGGCTACACCTTC.